The rows below give T cell receptor beta chains drawn from one sample of a study of early T cells in non-severe SARS-CoV-2 infection. TCRdb fed the 5' RACE reads into MiXCR, producing one record per CDR3 protein. The profile shows 50,000 to 80,000 distinct CDR3 sequences, more than 7% of them singletons. Sequenced material: whole blood, taken at baseline. The origin of the receptors is an adult who was a healthcare worker with PCR-confirmed SARS-CoV-2 infection or an uninfected control (not recorded which). CDR3s include the opening cysteine and the closing phenylalanine or tryptophan.

j_call	v_call	cdr3_aa
TRBJ2-7	TRBV19	CASKSNLAVYEQYF
TRBJ2-2	TRBV20-1	CSARSPGGTGELFF
TRBJ2-3	TRBV6-1	CASTWEASTDTQYF
TRBJ2-5	TRBV15	CATSTFLAGGGETQYF
TRBJ2-3	TRBV10-3	CAISESSRESAQYF
TRBJ2-7	TRBV18	CASSSAGDEQYF
TRBJ2-1	TRBV6-5	CASRTGGTVYNEQFF
TRBJ2-3	TRBV20-1	CSARIFSDVLLDTQYF
TRBJ1-3	TRBV18	CASSLTGGPGNTIYF
TRBJ2-3	TRBV24-1	CATSDYQRGTDTQYF
TRBJ2-3	TRBV7-2	CASSLEGLWVPDTQYF
TRBJ2-3	TRBV20-1	CSAGLGLAGSTDTQYF
TRBJ2-7	TRBV7-9	CASSWQAGTGRRQEQYF
TRBJ2-5	TRBV29-1	CSVASGQETQYF
TRBJ2-7	TRBV18	CASSARDGSYEQYF
TRBJ2-2	TRBV12-3/TRBV12-4	CASSFGQGALTGELFF
TRBJ2-5	TRBV25-1	CASTDSLRTGQETQYF
TRBJ2-6	TRBV2	CASSVMGASGANVLTF
TRBJ2-7	TRBV20-1	CSASGSNPPEQYF
TRBJ2-5	TRBV18	CASSPDRGQETQYF
TRBJ2-2	TRBV7-3	CASSLIAGGGTGELFF